These 10 T cell receptor beta chains were all obtained from the same sample, sequenced in a study of T-cell reconstitution after alpha-beta-depleted transplantation in children. Unique molecular identifiers were incorporated when the TCRbeta library was constructed. Using its own MiXCR run on the PCR reads, TCRdb lists one record per CDR3 protein. The sample holds more than 550,000 distinct CDR3 sequences, 10% seen once. The specimen comprised PBMCs from the stem cell graft donor, sampled from the stem cell graft. The receptors here all came from a human donor who donated a stem cell graft to a child with acute myeloid leukemia.

The chain has TRBV7-6 and TRBJ1-3; D gene ambiguous. The CDR3 sequence is 14 residues long. The V end was cut by 0 bases, the J end by 3 bases, with 6 bases between. Looked up from germline, CDR1 is SGHVS and CDR2 is FNYEAQ. CDR3 loop: CASSLAPRGNTIYF. CDR3 DNA: TGTGCCAGCAGCTTAGCGCCACGTGGAAACACCATATATTTT.

This clonotype has just a few counts. CDR3 loop: CASRASGSANTGELFF. The CDR3 nucleotides are TGTGCCAGCAGAGCCTCCGGGAGCGCAAACACCGGGGAGCTGTTTTTT. The chain has TRBV28 and TRBJ2-2; TRBD2 might be the D (6 bases). Per the germline V gene, CDR1 is MDHEN and CDR2 is SYDVKM. The V and J ends lost 6 bases and 2 bases respectively, with 16 bases between them. This CDR3 contains 16 residues.

This clonotype was counted a few times. V is TRBV12-3 or TRBV12-4 and J is TRBJ2-5; TRBD2 is a possible D gene (5 bases). The CDR3 is 14 residues long. Trimming stripped 3 bases from V and 2 bases from J, with 10 bases between. This CDR3 is CASSLPGSQETQYF. In nucleotides, the CDR3 is TGTGCCAGCAGTTTGCCGGGGAGTCAAGAGACCCAGTACTTC.

The chain has TRBV7-2 and TRBJ2-3, with 9 bases aligning to TRBD2. V was clipped by 1 base and J by 4 bases; unmatched bases: 6. This CDR3 is 16 amino acids long. Germline values: CDR1 SGHTA, CDR2 FQGNSA. The CDR3 DNA is TGTGCCAGCAGCTTAGGGGCTAGCGGGATGCCAGATACGCAGTATTTT. As protein: CASSLGASGMPDTQYF.

In this sample, this clonotype turned up many times. J is TRBJ2-7 and V is TRBV3-1; tentative D call: TRBD2 (5 bases). With 6 bases removed from V and 6 bases from J, the gap between germline ends came to 30 bases. CDR1 and CDR2 (germline): LGHDT, YNNKEL (reference sequence). This CDR3 has 18 residues. The DNA of the CDR3 is TGTGCCAGCAGTCCCGTGGTGAGCGGAACCTCCCGTCCCGGCGAGCAGTACTTC. Its protein product is CASSPVVSGTSRPGEQYF.

The chain has TRBV4-2 and TRBJ2-3; 15 bases map to TRBD2. The ends lost 4 bases at V and 4 bases at J; junction bases unmatched: 9. This CDR3 region has 18 residues. The germline gives CDR1 LGHNA, CDR2 YNFKEQ. CDR3 in amino acids: CASSLGLAGGVLPDTQYF. CDR3 DNA: TGTGCCAGCAGCCTCGGACTAGCGGGAGGGGTCCTCCCAGATACGCAGTATTTT.

This sequence joins TRBV29-1 and TRBJ2-5, with D possibly matching TRBD2 (5 bases). Trimming took off 6 bases at V and 7 bases at J, with 12 bases between the two ends. Germline V CDR1 and CDR2: SQVTM, ANQGSEA. The CDR3 loop spans 11 amino acids. This CDR3 reads CSVRHAGTQYF. The CDR3 bases are TGCAGCGTCCGACACGCGGGGACCCAGTACTTC.

This rearrangement joins TRBV28 to TRBJ2-7, with 9 bases aligning to TRBD1. The CDR3 is 14 amino acids. From germline, CDR1 is MDHEN and CDR2 SYDVKM. The J segment lost 1 base and the V segment lost 10 bases, leaving 8 bases of the junction unmatched. The CDR3 DNA follows: TGTGCCACCCTCAGGGACAGGGTTTCCTACGAGCAGTACTTC. This sequence encodes CATLRDRVSYEQYF.

This chain uses TRBV15 with TRBJ2-7; 12 bases match TRBD2. The CDR3 contains 16 residues. With 3 bases clipped from V and 5 bases from J, the junction kept 8 bases outside the gene matches. From germline, CDR1 is LNHNV and CDR2 YYDKDF (reference sequence). For the CDR3, the DNA is TGTGCCACCAGCAGGGGACGGGGACTAGCGGGCCACGAGCAGTACTTC. It specifies CATSRGRGLAGHEQYF. Based on the CDR3 plus reference TRBV15 and TRBJ2-7, the full variable domain is DAMVIQNPRYQVTQFGKPVTLSCSQTLNHNVMYWYQQKSSQAPKLLFHYYDKDFNNEADTPDNFQSRRPNTSFCFLDIRSPGLGDTAMYLCATSRGRGLAGHEQYFGPGTRLTVT.

This clonotype was observed many times. This rearrangement joins TRBV7-2 to TRBJ1-2, with D unresolved. The CDR3 totals 15 residues. Germline V gives CDR1 SGHTA, CDR2 FQGNSA. Trimming took 5 bases from V and 4 from J, leaving 17 bases between them. For the CDR3, the DNA is TGTGCCAGCAGCCGAGACCCTTCGGGGATCTATGGCTACACCTTC. Amino acid sequence: CASSRDPSGIYGYTF.